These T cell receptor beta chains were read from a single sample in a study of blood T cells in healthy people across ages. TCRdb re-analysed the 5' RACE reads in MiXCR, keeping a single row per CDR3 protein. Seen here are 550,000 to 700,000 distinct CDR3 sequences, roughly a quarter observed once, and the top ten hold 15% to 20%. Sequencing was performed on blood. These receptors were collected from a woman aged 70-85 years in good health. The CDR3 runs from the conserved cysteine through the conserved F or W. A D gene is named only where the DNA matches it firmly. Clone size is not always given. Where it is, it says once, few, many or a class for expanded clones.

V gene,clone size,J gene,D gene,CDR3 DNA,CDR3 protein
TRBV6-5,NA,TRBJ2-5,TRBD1,TGTGCCAGCAGTTACTCTTTGCAGGGGGCTAGAGAGACCCAGTACTTC,CASSYSLQGARETQYF
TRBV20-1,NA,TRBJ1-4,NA,TGCAGTGTGAGCAGGCGTGCAACTAATGAAAAACTGTTTTTT,CSVSRRATNEKLFF
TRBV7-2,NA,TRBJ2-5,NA,TGTGTCAGCAGCCGCGGACTGGGTGAGACCCAGTACTTC,CVSSRGLGETQYF
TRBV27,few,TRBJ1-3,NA,TGTGCCAGCAGTTTATCGGACAGCCCTGGAAACACCATATATTTT,CASSLSDSPGNTIYF
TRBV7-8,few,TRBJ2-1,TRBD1,TGTGCCAGCAGCATCACAGGGGCACAGTTCTTC,CASSITGAQFF
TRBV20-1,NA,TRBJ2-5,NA,TGCAGTGCTAGATTTGACAGACAAGAGACCCAGTACTTC,CSARFDRQETQYF
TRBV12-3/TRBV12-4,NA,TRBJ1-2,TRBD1,TGTGCCAGCAGCCGAAAACGGACAGGGAACTATGGCTACACCTTC,CASSRKRTGNYGYTF
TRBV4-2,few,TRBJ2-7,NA,TGTGCCAGCAGCCAAGAAGGGGGAACCCCGCTCGAGCAGTACTTC,CASSQEGGTPLEQYF
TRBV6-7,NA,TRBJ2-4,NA,TGTGCCAGCAGTAACCCAGGGCTAGCCAAAAACATTCAGTACTTC,CASSNPGLAKNIQYF
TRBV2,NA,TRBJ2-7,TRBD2,TGTGCCAGCTCCTTGGGACTAGCGGGGATATACGAGCAGTACTTC,CASSLGLAGIYEQYF
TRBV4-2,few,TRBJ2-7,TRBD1,TGTGCCAGCAGCCCCCGGACAGGGACATTTGAGCAGTACTTC,CASSPRTGTFEQYF
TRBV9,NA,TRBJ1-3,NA,TGTGCCAGCAGCCCGGACAGCACCTCTGGAAACACCATATATTTT,CASSPDSTSGNTIYF
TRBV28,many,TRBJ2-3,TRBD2,TGTGCCAGCAGTTCCCTAGCGGGGGGCACAGATACGCAGTATTTT,CASSSLAGGTDTQYF
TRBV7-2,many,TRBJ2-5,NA,TGTGCCAGCAGCCAAGACACGGGGGGCTTAGGAGGGACCCAGTACTTC,CASSQDTGGLGGTQYF
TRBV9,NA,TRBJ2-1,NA,TGTGCCAGCAGCCAAAGTTGGACAGTCGCCTACAATGAGCAGTTCTTC,CASSQSWTVAYNEQFF
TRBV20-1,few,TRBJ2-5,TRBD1,TGCAGTGCTAGACTCGGGACAGGACCACTGGGGCAGTACTTC,CSARLGTGPLGQYF
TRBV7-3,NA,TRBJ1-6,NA,TGTGCCAGCGCGACCCAGGAAAATTCACCCCTCCACTTT,CASATQENSPLHF
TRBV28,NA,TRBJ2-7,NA,TGTGCCAGCAGGAAACAGGGAGTGGGGGACGAGCAGTACTTC,CASRKQGVGDEQYF
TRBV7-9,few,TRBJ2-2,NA,TGTGCCGGCAGACGTACGAACACCGGGGAGCTGTTTTTT,CAGRRTNTGELFF
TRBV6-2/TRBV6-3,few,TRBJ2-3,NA,TGTGCCAGCAGTGACCCATATCCAGATACGCAGTATTTT,CASSDPYPDTQYF
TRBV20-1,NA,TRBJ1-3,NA,TGCAGTGCCTATCGGGGCACTGGAAACACCATATATTTT,CSAYRGTGNTIYF
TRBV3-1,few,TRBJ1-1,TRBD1,TGTGCCAGCAGTTACGACAGGGGGCACACTGAAGCTTTCTTT,CASSYDRGHTEAFF
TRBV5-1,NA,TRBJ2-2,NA,TGTGCCAGCAGCCTACACTACGGGGGGAACACCGGGGAGCTGTTTTTT,CASSLHYGGNTGELFF
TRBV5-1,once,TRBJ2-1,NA,TGCGCCAGCAGCTTACCAAGCTCCTACAATGAGCAGTTCTTC,CASSLPSSYNEQFF
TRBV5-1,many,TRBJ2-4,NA,TGCGCCAGCAGCTCCGGCCGAGGGGGCATTCAGTACTTC,CASSSGRGGIQYF
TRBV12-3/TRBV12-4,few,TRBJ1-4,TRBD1,TGTGCCAGCAGAACAGGGGTTACTAATGAAAAACTGTTTTTT,CASRTGVTNEKLFF
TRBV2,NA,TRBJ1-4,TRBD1,TGTGCCAGCAGTATGGAGACAGGGGAGGTAAAACTGTTTTTT,CASSMETGEVKLFF
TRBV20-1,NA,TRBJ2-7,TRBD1,TGCAGTGCCCCGGGACAGGGGGCGTCTGGGAGCTCCTACGAGCAGTACTTC,CSAPGQGASGSSYEQYF
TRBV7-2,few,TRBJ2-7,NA,TGTGCCAGCAGCTTATTTCGCGGTGGGATATACGAGCAGTACTTC,CASSLFRGGIYEQYF
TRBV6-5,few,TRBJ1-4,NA,TGTGCCAGCAGATCTACCAGGGAACTGTTTTTT,CASRSTRELFF
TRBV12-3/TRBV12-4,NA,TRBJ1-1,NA,TGTGCCAGCAGTTTAGGGGGACATACGAACACTGAAGCTTTCTTT,CASSLGGHTNTEAFF
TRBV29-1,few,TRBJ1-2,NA,TGCAGCGTTGAAATGAACTATGGCTACACCTTC,CSVEMNYGYTF
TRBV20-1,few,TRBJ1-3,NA,TGCAGTGCCCCGGGACTTCTCCCAAACACCATATATTTT,CSAPGLLPNTIYF
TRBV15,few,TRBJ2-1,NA,TGTGCCACCAGCAGTAGACAGGGCGGGGTCTTC,CATSSRQGGVF
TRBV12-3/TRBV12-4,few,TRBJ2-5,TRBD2,TGTGCCAGCACTTCCGGGCAGCGGGGGTTCCAAGAGACCCAGTACTTC,CASTSGQRGFQETQYF
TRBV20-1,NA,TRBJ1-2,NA,TGCAGTGCTAACCATGGCTACACCTTC,CSANHGYTF
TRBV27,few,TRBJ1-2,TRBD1,TGTGCCCTAAAAAAACAGGGGAAGGAGGACTATGGCTACACCTTC,CALKKQGKEDYGYTF
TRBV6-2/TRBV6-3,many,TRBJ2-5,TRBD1,TGTGCCAGCAGAAACCGGCTAGACAGGGTGAGGAACCGACAAGAGACCCAGTACTTC,CASRNRLDRVRNRQETQYF
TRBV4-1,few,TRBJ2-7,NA,TGCGCCAGCAGCCAAGCCCAAGCCTACGAGCAGTACTTC,CASSQAQAYEQYF
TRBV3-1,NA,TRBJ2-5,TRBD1,TGTGCCAGCAGCCAAGTTACCGGGACAGGGCAAGAGACCCAGTACTTC,CASSQVTGTGQETQYF
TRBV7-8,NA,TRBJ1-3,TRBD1,TGTGCCAGCAGCCTTCAACCGGGACAGGGGGCGAACACCATATATTTT,CASSLQPGQGANTIYF
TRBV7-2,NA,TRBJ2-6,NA,TGTGCCAGCCACAGGGAAAGTGGGGCCAACGTCCTGACTTTC,CASHRESGANVLTF
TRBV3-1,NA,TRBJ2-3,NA,TGTGCCAGCAGCATCCCCACGGGAGATACGCAGTATTTT,CASSIPTGDTQYF
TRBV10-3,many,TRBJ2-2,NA,TGTGCCATCAGACGCGCGTCCGAGGAGCTGTTTTTT,CAIRRASEELFF
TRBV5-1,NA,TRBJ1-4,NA,TGCGCCAGCAGCTTGGAAGGACAAGCCGTAGAGAAACTGTTTTTT,CASSLEGQAVEKLFF
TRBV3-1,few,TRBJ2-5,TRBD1,TGTGCCAGCAACCCGGGACAGACTAACCAAGAGACCCAGTACTTC,CASNPGQTNQETQYF
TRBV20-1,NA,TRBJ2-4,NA,TGCAGTGCTAGTCCGATGGAAAACATTCAGTACTTC,CSASPMENIQYF
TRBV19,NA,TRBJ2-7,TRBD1,TGTGCCAGCGGACAGGGACTTTCCTACGAGCAGTACTTC,CASGQGLSYEQYF
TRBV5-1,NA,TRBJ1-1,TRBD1,TGCGCCAGCAGCTCTAGACAGGGATTGAACACTGAAGCTTTCTTT,CASSSRQGLNTEAFF
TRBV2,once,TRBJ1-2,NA,TGTGCCAGCAGTGAAGAGGTCCGGGTATCCTATGGCTACACCTTC,CASSEEVRVSYGYTF
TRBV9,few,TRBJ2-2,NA,TGTGCCAGCAGCGTAAACCCTAACACCGGGGAGCTGTTTTTT,CASSVNPNTGELFF
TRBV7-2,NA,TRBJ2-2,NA,TGTGCCAGCAGCCCGAGCGTGAACACCGGGGAGCTGTTTTTT,CASSPSVNTGELFF
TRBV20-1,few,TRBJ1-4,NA,TGCAGTGCTAGTCTCCGGGCCTCCGGGGGGGAACTGTTTTTT,CSASLRASGGELFF
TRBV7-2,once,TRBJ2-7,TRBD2,TGTGCCAGCAGCTTGTTGACTAGCATAAACGAGCAGTACTTC,CASSLLTSINEQYF
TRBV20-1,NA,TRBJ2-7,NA,TGCAGTGCTCTCGGAGGGGCAGGACCCTACGAGCAGTACTTC,CSALGGAGPYEQYF
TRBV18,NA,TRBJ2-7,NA,TGTGCCAGCTCACCACCGAGGGAGGTCTCAGGCTCCTACGAGCAGTACTTC,CASSPPREVSGSYEQYF
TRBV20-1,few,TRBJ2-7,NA,TGCAGTGCTAGAGATCGGGGCAGGGTGTACGAGCAGTACTTC,CSARDRGRVYEQYF
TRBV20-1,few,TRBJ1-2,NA,TGCAGTGCTAGAGAGAGGGGGAAAAGCACCCCCTATGGCTACACCTTC,CSARERGKSTPYGYTF
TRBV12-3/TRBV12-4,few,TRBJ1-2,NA,TGTGCCAGCACCTACAGGGAGGACAGCTACACCTTC,CASTYREDSYTF
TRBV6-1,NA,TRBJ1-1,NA,TGTGCCAGCAGTTCCCCCCTTGGGGGTGAGGGGACTGAAGCTTTCTTT,CASSSPLGGEGTEAFF